The 22 T cell receptor beta chains reported below all come from one sample, sequenced in a study of T cell responses to AZD1222 COVID-19 vaccine. Here immunoSEQ multiplex PCR was the method, and the copy in TCRdb shows in-frame clones only, minus some. There are under 100,000 clones in the sample; 88% occur only once, and approximately 2.8% lies in the top ten. Sequences were derived from peripheral blood, sampled on day 0 of AZD1222 vaccination. The receptors were sampled from an adult in good health.

This clone appeared a few times. The chain combines TRBV11-2 with TRBJ2-7, with 7 nucleotides matching TRBD1. V trimming: 3 bases; J trimming: 3 bases; junction bases outside the gene matches: 5. This CDR3 comprises 14 residues. Per germline, CDR1 SGHAT and CDR2 FQNNGV. In DNA form, the CDR3 reads TGTGCCAGCAGCTTTGGGACAGTGGGCTACGAGCAGTACTTC. It encodes CASSFGTVGYEQYF.

For the CDR3, the DNA is TGTGCCAGCTGGGGGACAGGGTTAGAGACCCAGTACTTC. Its translation: CASWGTGLETQYF. This chain connects TRBV6-6 to TRBJ2-5, with TRBD1 matching 9 bases. CDR3 length: 13 residues. Germline-derived CDR1 and CDR2 are MNHNY and SVGAGI (reference sequence). V was clipped by 8 bases and J by 4 bases; unmatched bases: 5.

This clone was recorded once. The CDR3 region is CASSLGETNEKLFF. The CDR3 DNA follows: TGTGCCAGCAGCTTAGGGGAGACTAATGAAAAACTGTTTTTT. The chain couples TRBV7-8 to TRBJ1-4, with D unclear. CDR3 size: 14 residues. The V and J ends lost 1 base and 2 bases respectively, with 5 bases between them. The germline CDR1 and CDR2 sequences are SGHVS and FQNEAQ.

The rearrangement joins TRBV28 to TRBJ1-4; the match to TRBD1 covers 10 bases. This CDR3 region has 15 residues. CDR1 MDHEN and CDR2 SYDVKM come from the germline V gene. V gave up 5 bases and J gave up 7 bases; unmatched junction bases: 7. This chain's CDR3 is CASSTGTGDGEKLFF. CDR3 nucleotides: TGTGCCAGCAGTACGGGGACAGGGGATGGTGAAAAACTGTTTTTT. Full variable domain (rest looked up from reference TRBV28 and TRBJ1-4): DVKVTQSSRYLVKRTGEKVFLECVQDMDHENMFWYRQDPGLGLRLIYFSYDVKMKEKGDIPEGYSVSREKKERFSLILESASTNQTSMYLCASSTGTGDGEKLFFGSGTQLSVL.

The chain is built from TRBV5-1 and TRBJ2-7, with a possible D match to TRBD2 (5 bases). From germline, CDR1 is SGHRS and CDR2 YFSETQ. The CDR3 runs to 14 residues. Trimming shortened V by 0 bases and J by 3 bases, and 10 bases separated the two germline ends. CDR3 nucleotide sequence: TGCGCCAGCAGCTTGGGTTCGGGGTTCTACGAGCAGTACTTC. Residues: CASSLGSGFYEQYF. Combining the CDR3 with reference TRBV5-1 and TRBJ2-7 gives the whole variable domain KAGVTQTPRYLIKTRGQQVTLSCSPISGHRSVSWYQQTPGQGLQFLFEYFSETQRNKGNFPGRFSGRQFSNSRSEMNVSTLELGDSALYLCASSLGSGFYEQYFGPGTRLTVT.

V and J are TRBV9 and TRBJ2-5, with TRBD2 matching 7 bases. Trimming at V came to 4 bases and at J to 5 bases, leaving 11 bases not matched to a gene. Germline V gene data show CDR1 as SGDLS and CDR2 as YYNGEE. This CDR3 is built from 15 residues. The chain's CDR3 is CASSPPPRGGETQYF. CDR3 nucleotides: TGTGCCAGCAGCCCCCCCCCTCGGGGAGGGGAGACCCAGTACTTC.

V usage is TRBV5-1 and J usage is TRBJ1-4; D might be TRBD1 (5 bases). V dropped 3 bases and J dropped 8 bases, with 11 bases sitting between them. This CDR3 region has 13 residues. Germline values: CDR1 SGHRS, CDR2 YFSETQ. The CDR3 bases are TGCGCCAGCAGCTCACAGGAAGTGGAAAAACTGTTTTTT. As protein: CASSSQEVEKLFF.

V usage is TRBV6-5 and J usage is TRBJ1-1; D uncertain. In germline, CDR1 is MNHEY, CDR2 SVGAGI. The CDR3 spans 13 residues. Trimming pared 10 bases from V and 2 bases from J, leaving 14 bases between. The CDR3 DNA sequence: TGTGCCAACCAGGTCCCCCTTAACACTGAAGCTTTCTTT. Its protein product is CANQVPLNTEAFF.

The J gene is TRBJ1-2, the V gene TRBV5-6; TRBD1 matches 8 bases. Germline values: CDR1 SGHDT, CDR2 YYEEEE. The CDR3 covers 15 residues. V dropped 0 bases and J dropped 4; count of bases not matched to a gene: 5. The CDR3 sequence: CASSLADRATYGYTF. The CDR3 DNA sequence: TGTGCCAGCAGCTTGGCGGACAGGGCCACCTATGGCTACACCTTC.

The chain links TRBV30 to TRBJ2-2, with 8 bases matching TRBD1. This CDR3 has 16 amino acids. Germline lookup yields CDR1 GTSNPN and CDR2 SVGIG (reference sequence). With V trimmed by 2 bases and J by 5 bases, 10 bases remained unmatched. The chain's CDR3 is CAWSRRDRRGTGELFF. The CDR3 bases are TGTGCCTGGAGTCGCCGGGACAGGAGAGGAACCGGGGAGCTGTTTTTT.

The rearrangement uses TRBV6-5 and TRBJ2-7, with D unclear. CDR1 is MNHEY and CDR2 is SVGAGI in the germline V gene. The V gene lost 6 bases and the J gene lost 5 bases, with 14 bases spanning the gap. CDR3 size: 13 residues. CDR3 sequence reads: CASRQQARNEQYF. CDR3 coding DNA: TGTGCCAGCAGGCAGCAGGCCAGGAACGAGCAGTACTTC.

The chain links TRBV19 to TRBJ1-5, with D maybe TRBD1 (5 bases). Trimming took 6 bases from V and 9 from J, leaving 24 bases between them. The CDR3 is 16 residues long. Germline CDR1 LNHDA, CDR2 SQIVND (reference sequence). For the CDR3, the DNA is TGTGCCAGTAGCTCACACGGGGCAGGACGCGATCGGCCCCAGCATTTT. It yields the protein CASSSHGAGRDRPQHF.

This chain connects TRBV5-1 to TRBJ1-2, with D unclear. The CDR3 extends over 12 amino acids. Germline CDR1 and CDR2: SGHRS and YFSETQ. Trimming left V 5 bases short and J 5 bases short, with 10 bases between. The CDR3 bases are TGCGCCAGCAGTTACGACGGATATGGCTACACCTTC. This codes for CASSYDGYGYTF.

V usage is TRBV6-1 and J usage is TRBJ2-7; the D is unclear. V dropped 3 bases and J dropped 3 bases, with 6 bases sitting between them. CDR3 length: 12 residues. The germline CDR1 and CDR2 sequences are MNHNS and SASEGT. The CDR3 DNA reads as TGTGCCAGCAGTGACAAGAGCTACGAGCAGTACTTC. It yields the protein CASSDKSYEQYF.

V usage is TRBV10-2 and J usage is TRBJ1-5; TRBD1 is a possible D gene (5 bases). V was shortened by 7 bases and J by 7 bases, with 14 bases between the two germline ends. The CDR3 totals 13 residues. Germline V gene data show CDR1 as WSHSY and CDR2 as SAAADI. This CDR3 is CASMGSRGQPQHF. CDR3 DNA sequence: TGCGCCAGCATGGGTAGCCGGGGGCAGCCCCAGCATTTT.

This clone has just a few counts. The chain combines TRBV5-6 with TRBJ1-5; no clear D gene. Germline V gene data show CDR1 as SGHDT and CDR2 as YYEEEE. The CDR3 loop spans 15 amino acids. V shed 0 bases and J shed 11 bases, with 18 bases lying between them. CDR3 DNA: TGTGCCAGCAGCTTGGGAAGAGACATCCTCCGGTCCCAGCATTTT. Protein: CASSLGRDILRSQHF.

This chain joins TRBV7-8 and TRBJ1-1; 7 bases line up with TRBD1. V lost 10 bases, J lost 6 bases, and 11 bases stayed unmatched. From germline, CDR1 is SGHVS and CDR2 FQNEAQ. CDR3 length: 13 amino acids. CDR3 nucleotide sequence: TGTGCCACAGGGGGTGATTTGCCTTCTGAAGCTTTCTTT. Its translation is CATGGDLPSEAFF.

This clone has more than one count but fewer than ten. The chain employs TRBV3-1 (or the pseudogene TRBV3-2) and TRBJ1-4; weak D call: TRBD1 (6 bases). CDR1 is LGHDT and CDR2 is YNNKEL in the germline V gene (reference sequence). This CDR3 has 15 amino acids. The V gene lost 3 bases and the J gene lost 7 bases, with 15 bases spanning the gap. The CDR3 loop reads CASSHGGRGREKLFF. CDR3 coding DNA: TGTGCCAGCAGCCATGGGGGCCGGGGCCGTGAAAAACTGTTTTTT.

This sequence joins TRBV6-1 and TRBJ1-5, with TRBD1 as a possible D gene (6 bases). With 3 bases removed from V and 4 bases from J, the gap between germline ends came to 10 bases. Germline V gene data show CDR1 as MNHNS and CDR2 as SASEGT. The CDR3 is made up of 14 amino acids. CDR3 sequence: CASSESGENQPQHF. As DNA, the CDR3 is TGTGCCAGCAGTGAGTCAGGGGAAAATCAGCCCCAGCATTTT.

The chain carries TRBV11-2 and TRBJ1-4; maybe TRBD1 (5 bases). Deletions cut 1 base from V and 11 bases from J, with 8 bases between. Germline assignment: CDR1 SGHAT and CDR2 FQNNGV. The CDR3 is 12 amino acids. CDR3 DNA: TGTGCCAGCAGCTTAGTGGCAGGGAAACTGTTTTTT. Its protein product is CASSLVAGKLFF.

V gene TRBV5-4 combines with J gene TRBJ2-2, with a tentative D call TRBD1 (5 bases). Between the trimmed V and J ends, which lost 0 bases and 4 bases, there was a span of 13 bases. The CDR3 is 16 amino acids. In germline, CDR1 is SGHNT, CDR2 YYREEE (reference sequence). CDR3 residues: CASSLEGGRGTGELFF. Here the CDR3 DNA reads TGTGCCAGCAGCTTGGAGGGCGGTAGGGGCACCGGGGAGCTGTTTTTT.

The chain links TRBV5-5 to TRBJ2-3, with 8 bases fitting TRBD2. V lost 2 bases to trimming and J lost 4 bases; unmatched junction nucleotides: 9. From germline, CDR1 is SGHKS and CDR2 YYEKEE (reference sequence). This CDR3 has 16 amino acids. CDR3 sequence: CASSFTGTRGPDTQYF. CDR3 DNA sequence: TGTGCCAGCAGCTTCACCGGGACTAGAGGGCCAGATACGCAGTATTTT.